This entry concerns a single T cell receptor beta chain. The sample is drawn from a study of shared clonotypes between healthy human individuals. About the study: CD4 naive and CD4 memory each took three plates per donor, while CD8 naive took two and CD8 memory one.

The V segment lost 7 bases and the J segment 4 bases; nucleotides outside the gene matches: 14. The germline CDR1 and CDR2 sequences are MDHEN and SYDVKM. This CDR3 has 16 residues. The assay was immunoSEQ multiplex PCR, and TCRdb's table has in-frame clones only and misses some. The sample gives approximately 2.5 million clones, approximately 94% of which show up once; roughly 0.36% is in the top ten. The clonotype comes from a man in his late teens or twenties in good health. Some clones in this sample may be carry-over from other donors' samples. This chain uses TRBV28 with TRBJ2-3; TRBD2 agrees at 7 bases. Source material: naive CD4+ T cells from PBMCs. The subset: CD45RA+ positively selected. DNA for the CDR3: TGTGCCAGCAAGCCCCCCCTCAGCCGGGGGGCAGATACGCAGTATTTT. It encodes CASKPPLSRGADTQYF.